Only one count was recorded for the clone carrying this T cell receptor beta chain. Its antigen is still unknown. The sample comes from a study of T cell responses to AZD1222 COVID-19 vaccine. Trimming pared 0 bases from V and 6 bases from J, leaving 9 bases between. Germline CDR1 SGHRS, CDR2 YFSETQ. CDR3 length equals 13 residues. The data were produced by immunoSEQ multiplex PCR, yet TCRdb's version contains in-frame clones alone and is incomplete. The table records approximately 96,000 clones, roughly 86% of them present only once. Pooled in the analysis were second doses at about 4 or about 12 weeks. Findings of the study overall: Two doses of AZD1222 preceded a rise in Spike-specific TCR breadth and depth. Spike regions recognized by vaccine-associated CD4 TCRs spanned the protein, led by 160-218 and 743-854.

The chain joins TRBV5-1 to TRBJ1-2; D unresolved. Sequenced here: peripheral blood, sampled 28 days after the second AZD1222 dose. This sequence originates from an adult who received the AZD1222 COVID-19 vaccine. The CDR3 DNA is TGCGCCAGCAGCTTGGAGGCAGTAGATGGCTACACCTTC. It specifies CASSLEAVDGYTF.